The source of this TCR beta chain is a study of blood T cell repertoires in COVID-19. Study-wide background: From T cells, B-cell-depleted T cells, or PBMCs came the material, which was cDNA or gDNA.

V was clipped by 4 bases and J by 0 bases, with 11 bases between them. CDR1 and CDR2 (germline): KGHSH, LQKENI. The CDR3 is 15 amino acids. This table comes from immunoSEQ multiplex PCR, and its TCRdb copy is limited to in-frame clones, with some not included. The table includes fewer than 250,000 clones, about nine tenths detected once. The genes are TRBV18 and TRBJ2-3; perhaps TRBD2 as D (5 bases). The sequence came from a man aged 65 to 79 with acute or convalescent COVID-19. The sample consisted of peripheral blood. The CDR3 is CASSLDYSSTDTQYF. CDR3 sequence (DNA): TGTGCCAGCTCACTAGACTACTCTAGCACAGATACGCAGTATTTT.